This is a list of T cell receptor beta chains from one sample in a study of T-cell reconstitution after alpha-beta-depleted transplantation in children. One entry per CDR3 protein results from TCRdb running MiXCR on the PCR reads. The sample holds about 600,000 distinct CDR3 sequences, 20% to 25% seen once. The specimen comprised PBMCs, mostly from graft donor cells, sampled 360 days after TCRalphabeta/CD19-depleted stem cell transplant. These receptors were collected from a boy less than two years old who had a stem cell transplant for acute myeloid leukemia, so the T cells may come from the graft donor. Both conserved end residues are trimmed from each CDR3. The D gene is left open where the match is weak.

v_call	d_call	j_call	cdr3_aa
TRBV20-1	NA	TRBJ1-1	CARDSATGLLTNTEAF
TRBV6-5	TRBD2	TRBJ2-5	ASSSSAGGEETQY
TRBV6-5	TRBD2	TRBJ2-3	ASSYWYRLAGGREDTQY
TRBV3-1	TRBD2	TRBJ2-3	ASSQPVLAGSTDTQY
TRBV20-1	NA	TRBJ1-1	SASENTEAF
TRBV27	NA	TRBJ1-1	ASSHPVGAF
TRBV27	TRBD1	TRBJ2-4	ASSPRDRGAKNIQY
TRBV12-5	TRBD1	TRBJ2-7	ASGFEMGQFYEQY
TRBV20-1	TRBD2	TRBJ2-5	SVVAGRETQY
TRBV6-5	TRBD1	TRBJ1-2	ASSYTTGGGGYT
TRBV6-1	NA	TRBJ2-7	ASSPRGNGNEQY
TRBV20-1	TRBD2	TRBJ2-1	SAEGGLAGGTSYNEQF
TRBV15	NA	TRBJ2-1	ATSRVPLHGKEQF
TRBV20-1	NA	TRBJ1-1	SARENRAGAF
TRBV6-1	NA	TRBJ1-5	ASSRTFSRGFSNQPQH
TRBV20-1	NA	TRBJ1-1	SAREGATEAF
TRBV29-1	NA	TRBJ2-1	SGYQGNMEQF
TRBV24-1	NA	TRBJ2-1	ATSITNEQF
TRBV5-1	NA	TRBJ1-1	ASSWGTPDDEAF
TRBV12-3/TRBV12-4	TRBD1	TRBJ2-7	ASSSRDRIYEQY
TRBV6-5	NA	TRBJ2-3	AIGSREQSSTDTQY
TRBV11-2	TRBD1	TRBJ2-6	ASSFRDRGQRFSGANVLT
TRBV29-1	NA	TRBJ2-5	SVNFSRDQETQY
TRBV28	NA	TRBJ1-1	ASSAFLNEAF
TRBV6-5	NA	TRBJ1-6	ASSFAENSPLH
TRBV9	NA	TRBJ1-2	ASSAYIGNGYT
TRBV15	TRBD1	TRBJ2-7	ATSRASGTASYEQY
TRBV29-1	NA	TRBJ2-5	SAQELQETQY
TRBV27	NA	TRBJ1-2	ASSLKGGGTYGYT
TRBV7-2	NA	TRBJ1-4	ASSPRPGWNEKLF
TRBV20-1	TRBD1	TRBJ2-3	SAREPGGPSTDTQY
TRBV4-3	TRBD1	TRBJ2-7	ASSRSPGTEFHEQY
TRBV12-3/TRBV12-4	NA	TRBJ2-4	ASSSYWAGTTDIQY
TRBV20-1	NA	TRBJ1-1	SARDYPEAF
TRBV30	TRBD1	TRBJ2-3	AWSGGSSTDTQY
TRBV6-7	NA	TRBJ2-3	ASSYSSGDSQDTQY
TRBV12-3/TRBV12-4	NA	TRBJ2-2	ASSPQSGAVF
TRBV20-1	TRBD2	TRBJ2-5	SARDQRGLQETQY
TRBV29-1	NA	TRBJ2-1	SVEGGGSTGRNYNEQF
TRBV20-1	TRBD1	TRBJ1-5	SARGGQGVNQPQH
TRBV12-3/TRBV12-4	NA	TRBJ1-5	ASSLVQVNQPQH
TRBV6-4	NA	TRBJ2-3	ASSYSSDSLTDTQY
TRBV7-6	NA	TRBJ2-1	ASSLTESSYNEQF
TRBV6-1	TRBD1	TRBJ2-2	ASGSDRGIAGELF